Reported below is one T cell receptor (beta chain). The antigen remains undetermined. The data were taken from a study of vaccination effects on CD4 cells after COVID-19. Study-level background: Each person got two doses of an mRNA SARS-CoV-2 vaccine, BNT162b2 or mRNA-1273. A couple of convalescent patients gave samples 16 days and one week before vaccination.

CDR1 KGHSH and CDR2 LQKENI come from the germline V gene. The V end lost 4 bases, the J end lost 5 bases, and 11 bases lay between the germline ends. This CDR3 is built from 14 residues. Sequencing in the ViraFEST assay came after antigen-specific CD4+ T cells had been expanded with viral peptide pools, which were used to stimulate PBMC. Investigators separated out CD4+ T cells once less than 11 days of culture had passed. Between March and December 2020, the person had a SARS-CoV-2 infection that PCR confirmed. In culture with roughly 10 IU/ml IL-2 and 8 to 10 ug/ml peptides, PBMC were grown at two million per well. Cultures got half-medium changes with IL-2 on days 3 and 7. Clones were read by immunoSEQ multiplex PCR, and TCRdb kept only the in-frame ones, dropping some. The sample includes fewer than 60,000 clones, around 80% seen only once; the top ten take around 5.5%.

The sequence came from a human donor who had a prior SARS-CoV-2 infection. The material sequenced was CD4+ T cells from PBMCs cultured with HIV peptides, taken before COVID-19 vaccination. Subset described: HIV-1 Nef peptide pool negative control/reference culture. The chain combines TRBV18 with TRBJ2-2; no reliable D call. CDR3 amino acids: CASSRIPETGELFF. DNA of the CDR3: TGTGCCAGCTCACGAATACCGGAAACCGGGGAGCTGTTTTTT.